A single sample gave rise to the 27 T cell receptor beta chains below, sequenced in a study of blood T cell repertoires in COVID-19. Assay: immunoSEQ multiplex PCR; the TCRdb copy retains only in-frame clones and omits some. The sample yields about 420,000 clones, 85% to 90% seen once. The sequenced material came from peripheral blood. The receptors come from a man between 18 and 29 years old with COVID-19, enrolled during active disease.

The J gene is TRBJ2-2, the V gene TRBV5-6; a weak D match, TRBD1 (6 bases). Trimming shortened V by 6 bases and J by 3 bases, and 24 bases separated the two germline ends. Germline V gives CDR1 SGHDT, CDR2 YYEEEE. This CDR3 comprises 18 residues. CDR3 residues: CASTLYNRHRADTGELFF. The CDR3 nucleotides are TGTGCCAGCACCCTATACAACCGACACAGGGCAGACACCGGGGAGCTGTTTTTT.

This chain uses TRBV13 with TRBJ1-2, with D unresolved. The germline V gene has CDR1 PRHDT and CDR2 FYEKMQ (reference sequence). Between the trimmed V and J ends, which lost 4 bases and 1 base, there was a span of 4 bases. The CDR3 sequence is 12 residues long. Here the CDR3 reads CASSWSNYGYTF. The CDR3, as DNA: TGTGCCAGCAGCTGGAGTAACTATGGCTACACCTTC. Full variable domain (remainder filled in from reference TRBV13 and TRBJ1-2): AAGVIQSPRHLIKEKRETATLKCYPIPRHDTVYWYQQGPGQDPQFLISFYEKMQSDKGSIPDRFSAQQFSDYHSELNMSSLELGDSALYFCASSWSNYGYTFGSGTRLTVV.

The chain has TRBV6-5 and TRBJ2-1; tentatively, D is TRBD1 (6 bases). The germline CDR1 and CDR2 sequences are MNHEY and SVGAGI. CDR3 length: 13 amino acids. V lost 10 bases and J 8 bases, leaving 18 bases between the germline ends. The CDR3 nucleotides read TGTGCCAACTCGCCAGGGGCCATGGATGAGCAGTTCTTC. Its protein is CANSPGAMDEQFF.

This clone was picked up one time. This chain connects TRBV12-3 or TRBV12-4 to TRBJ2-2, with a tentative D call TRBD2 (5 bases). CDR3 length: 11 residues. Deletions cut 11 bases from V and 6 bases from J, with 10 bases between. In nucleotides, the CDR3 is TGTGCCCTTAGCGTGTCCGGGGAGCTGTTTTTT. This encodes CALSVSGELFF.

The V and J genes are TRBV2 and TRBJ2-5, with 9 positions matching TRBD2. There are 14 residues in the CDR3. Trimming at V came to 7 bases and at J to 4 bases, leaving 7 bases not matched to a gene. Germline V CDR1 and CDR2: SNHLY, FYNNEI. CDR3 amino acids: CASKGFSGGETQYF. In DNA form, the CDR3 reads TGTGCCAGCAAAGGGTTTAGCGGGGGAGAGACCCAGTACTTC. Full variable domain (outside the CDR3, taken from reference TRBV2 and TRBJ2-5): EPEVTQTPSHQVTQMGQEVILRCVPISNHLYFYWYRQILGQKVEFLVSFYNNEISEKSEIFDDQFSVERPDGSNFTLKIRSTKLEDSAMYFCASKGFSGGETQYFGPGTRLLVL.

This rearrangement joins TRBV7-2 to TRBJ2-7; 9 nucleotides align to TRBD2. Germline CDR1 SGHTA, CDR2 FQGNSA. The CDR3 covers 15 residues. The V and J ends lost 1 base and 2 bases, in that order; junction bases with no gene match: 3. The CDR3 DNA sequence: TGTGCCAGCAGCTTAGGCGGGGGGGGTCCCTACGAGCAGTACTTC. Its translation: CASSLGGGGPYEQYF. The full variable domain, rest sourced from reference TRBV7-2 and TRBJ2-7, is GAGVSQSPSNKVTEKGKDVELRCDPISGHTALYWYRQSLGQGLEFLIYFQGNSAPDKSGLPSDRFSAERTGGSVSTLTIQRTQQEDSAVYLCASSLGGGGPYEQYFGPGTRLTVT.

The chain joins TRBV30 to TRBJ1-1; 8 nucleotides line up with TRBD1. The CDR3 is 16 residues long. Per the germline V gene, CDR1 is GTSNPN and CDR2 is SVGIG (reference sequence). V lost 2 bases and J lost 1; bases outside the gene matches: 9. In DNA, the CDR3 is TGTGCCTGGAGTAGTGGACAGGGAGGTGGGAACACTGAAGCTTTCTTT. It yields the protein CAWSSGQGGGNTEAFF.

This clone was counted a single time. CDR3 nucleotides: TGTGCCAGTACGGACAGGGCCACAGATACGCAGTATTTT. Translated: CASTDRATDTQYF. The rearrangement links TRBV19 to TRBJ2-3, with 8 bases identical to TRBD1. Germline assignment: CDR1 LNHDA and CDR2 SQIVND (reference sequence). This CDR3 comprises 13 residues. Trimming removed 7 bases from V and 2 bases from J; junction bases left unmatched: 2. Complete variable domain (other parts from reference TRBV19 and TRBJ2-3): DGGITQSPKYLFRKEGQNVTLSCEQNLNHDAMYWYRQDPGQGLRLIYYSQIVNDFQKGDIAEGYSVSREKKESFPLTVTSAQKNPTAFYLCASTDRATDTQYFGPGTRLTVL.

The chain uses TRBV3-1 (or the pseudogene TRBV3-2) and TRBJ1-2, with D perhaps TRBD1 (5 bases). The CDR3 runs 16 residues. Per germline, CDR1 LGHDT and CDR2 YNNKEL (reference sequence). Trimming pared 4 bases from V and 8 bases from J, leaving 23 bases between. CDR3 sequence reads: CASSPQATGERKGYTF. The DNA of the CDR3 is TGTGCCAGCAGCCCGCAAGCTACAGGAGAGAGGAAGGGCTACACCTTC.

The chain couples TRBV4-2 to TRBJ1-1; D unclear. Trimming took 1 base from V and 2 from J, leaving 17 bases between them. The CDR3 loop spans 17 amino acids. Per the germline V gene, CDR1 is LGHNA and CDR2 is YNFKEQ. This CDR3 reads CASSQVISGRPNTEAFF. CDR3 bases: TGTGCCAGCAGCCAAGTAATCTCTGGCAGGCCAAACACTGAAGCTTTCTTT.

Concerning this clone: Different DNA sequences within this sample yield the same CDR3. The chain joins TRBV5-4 to TRBJ2-5, with D unresolved. The CDR3 consists of 12 residues. Per germline, CDR1 SGHNT and CDR2 YYREEE (reference sequence). V shed 1 base and J shed 2 bases, with 3 bases lying between them. CDR3 residues: CASSLPQETQYF. As DNA, the CDR3 is TGTGCCAGCAGCTTGCCTCAAGAGACCCAGTACTTC.

The chain recombines TRBV12-5 with TRBJ2-7, with 11 bases aligning to TRBD2. The germline V gene encodes CDR1 LGHNT and CDR2 FRNRAP. The CDR3 contains 20 residues. J gave up 1 base and V 1 base, and 15 bases lay outside the gene matches. The CDR3 loop is CASGLAHRLAGGRQSYEQYF. In DNA form, the CDR3 reads TGTGCTAGTGGTTTGGCCCATCGCCTAGCGGGAGGCAGGCAATCCTACGAGCAGTACTTC.

The chain employs TRBV19 and TRBJ2-3, with unresolved D. This CDR3 has 15 residues. The V end lost 0 bases, the J end lost 0 bases, and 7 bases lay between the germline ends. CDR1 and CDR2 (germline): LNHDA, SQIVND (reference sequence). CDR3 nucleotide sequence: TGTGCCAGTAGTATAGACGCGAGGAGCACAGATACGCAGTATTTT. It specifies CASSIDARSTDTQYF.

J is TRBJ1-5 and V is TRBV30; no firm D call. CDR3 size: 14 residues. Germline-derived CDR1 and CDR2 are GTSNPN and SVGIG (reference sequence). V was pared by 4 bases and J by 2 bases, with 12 bases between. In DNA, the CDR3 is TGTGCCTGGAACAGAGGGATGGGCAATCAGCCCCAGCATTTT. Amino acids: CAWNRGMGNQPQHF.

The J gene is TRBJ1-1, the V gene TRBV12-3 or TRBV12-4, with a weak D call TRBD1 (6 bases). The CDR3 spans 13 residues. The ends were cut back, 4 bases at V and 2 bases at J, with 8 bases in the middle. CDR3 in DNA: TGTGCCAGCAGTTACAGGGAAAACACTGAAGCTTTCTTT. Amino acids: CASSYRENTEAFF.

The gene calls are TRBV30 and TRBJ2-7; D is unclear. Germline V lookup: CDR1 GTSNPN, CDR2 SVGIG (reference sequence). This CDR3 is built from 13 residues. With 2 bases removed from V and 3 bases from J, the gap between germline ends came to 11 bases. CDR3: CAWSWATDYEQYF. In nucleotides, the CDR3 is TGTGCCTGGAGTTGGGCTACAGACTACGAGCAGTACTTC.

This chain connects TRBV30 to TRBJ2-5, with TRBD2 as a possible D gene (7 bases). V gave up 0 bases and J gave up 5 bases, with 13 bases separating them. The CDR3 length is 14 residues. Germline V gives CDR1 GTSNPN, CDR2 SVGIG (reference sequence). The CDR3 DNA sequence: TGTGCCTGGAGTGTAAGGGGGGGGCAGGAGACCCAGTACTTC. Its translation: CAWSVRGGQETQYF.

CDR3 bases: TGTGCCAGCAGCACTGGGGGGGCGAACGAGCAGTTCTTC. Its translation: CASSTGGANEQFF. This chain links TRBV7-3 with TRBJ2-1, with TRBD2 as a possible D gene (7 bases). Germline V lookup: CDR1 SGHTA, CDR2 FQGTGA. Trimming cost V 5 bases and J 10 bases, with 15 bases left between them. CDR3 length: 13 amino acids.

The chain employs TRBV13 and TRBJ2-1; possibly TRBD2 for D (5 bases). Germline CDR1 reads PRHDT; CDR2 reads FYEKMQ (reference sequence). The CDR3 length is 14 residues. Trimming removed 0 bases at V and 8 bases at J, with 11 bases between. As DNA, the CDR3 is TGTGCCAGCAGCTTAGGCCGCATGGAGGATGAGCAGTTCTTC. The encoded protein is CASSLGRMEDEQFF.

The V and J genes are TRBV18 and TRBJ2-7; 10 bases agree with TRBD1. This CDR3 comprises 14 residues. CDR1 is KGHSH and CDR2 is LQKENI in the germline V gene. Trimming cost V 5 bases and J 2 bases; bases outside gene matches: 3. For the CDR3, the DNA is TGTGCCAGCTCATTGGGACAGGGGACCTACGAGCAGTACTTC. Protein: CASSLGQGTYEQYF.

In the case of this clone: Other DNA sequences in this specimen translate into the identical CDR3. The chain employs TRBV7-8 and TRBJ1-1; possible D gene TRBD1, 6 bases. The CDR3 length is 14 residues. Trimming shortened V by 2 bases and J by 0 bases, and 7 bases separated the two germline ends. Germline assignment: CDR1 SGHVS and CDR2 FQNEAQ. For the CDR3, the DNA is TGTGCCAGCAGCTTACAGGGGATGAACACTGAAGCTTTCTTT. Translating it yields CASSLQGMNTEAFF.

This chain connects TRBV24-1 to TRBJ2-3; 7 bases are shared with TRBD2. Germline CDR1 KGHDR, CDR2 SFDVKD. V lost 3 bases and J lost 8; bases outside the gene matches: 16. The CDR3 runs 17 residues. The CDR3 DNA reads TGTGCCACCAGTGATCGATCATTCCGGGACTATGGGGGTACGCAGTATTTT. This translates into CATSDRSFRDYGGTQYF.

The V call is TRBV9, the J call TRBJ2-2; a possible D gene is TRBD2 (6 bases). The CDR3 is 13 amino acids. Trimming took off 3 bases at V and 6 bases at J, with 9 bases between the two ends. Germline lookup yields CDR1 SGDLS and CDR2 YYNGEE. This chain's CDR3 is CASSGRAAGELFF. CDR3 nucleotide sequence: TGTGCCAGCAGCGGGAGGGCAGCCGGGGAGCTGTTTTTT.

The genes are TRBV19 and TRBJ2-5; 10 bases agree with TRBD2. After removal of 7 bases from V and 1 base from J, the junction contained 12 bases not matched to a gene. CDR1 and CDR2 from the germline V gene are LNHDA and SQIVND (reference sequence). This CDR3 is built from 17 residues. Here the CDR3 reads CASMESGRGGFQETQYF. The CDR3 nucleotides are TGTGCCAGTATGGAGAGCGGGAGGGGGGGGTTCCAAGAGACCCAGTACTTC.

This chain uses TRBV7-9 with TRBJ1-2; D is possibly TRBD1 (6 bases). Germline lookup yields CDR1 SEHNR and CDR2 FQNEAQ (reference sequence). The CDR3 runs to 11 residues. V lost 3 bases and J 8 bases, leaving 7 bases between the germline ends. CDR3 in DNA: TGTGCCAGCAGCTTGGGGGCAGGCTACACCTTC. It is translated as CASSLGAGYTF.

The V and J genes are TRBV5-1 and TRBJ2-7; D ambiguous. Trimming took 3 bases from V and 6 from J, leaving 7 bases between them. Germline V lookup: CDR1 SGHRS, CDR2 YFSETQ. The length of the CDR3 is 11 residues. DNA of the CDR3: TGCGCCAGCAGCTATGGGCTCGAGCAGTACTTC. It encodes CASSYGLEQYF.

The chain carries TRBV5-6 and TRBJ2-3; tentatively, D is TRBD1 (6 bases). The germline gives CDR1 SGHDT, CDR2 YYEEEE. This CDR3 contains 15 residues. The V gene lost 4 bases and the J gene lost 0 bases, with 12 bases spanning the gap. The CDR3 DNA is TGTGCCAGCAGCCCGGGGACATACAGCACAGATACGCAGTATTTT. Its protein product is CASSPGTYSTDTQYF.